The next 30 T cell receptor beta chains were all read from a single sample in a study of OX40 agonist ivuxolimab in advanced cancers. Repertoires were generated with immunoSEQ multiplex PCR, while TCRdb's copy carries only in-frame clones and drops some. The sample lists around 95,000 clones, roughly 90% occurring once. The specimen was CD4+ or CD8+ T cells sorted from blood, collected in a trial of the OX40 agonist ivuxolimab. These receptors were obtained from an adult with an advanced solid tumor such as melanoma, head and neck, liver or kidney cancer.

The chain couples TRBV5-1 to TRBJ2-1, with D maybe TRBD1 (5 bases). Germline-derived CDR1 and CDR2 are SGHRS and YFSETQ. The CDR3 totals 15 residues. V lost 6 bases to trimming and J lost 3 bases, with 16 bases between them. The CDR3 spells CASNPSRQGYNEQFF. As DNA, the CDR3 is TGCGCCAGCAATCCTAGTCGGCAGGGCTACAATGAGCAGTTCTTC. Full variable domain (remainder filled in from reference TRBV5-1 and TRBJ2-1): KAGVTQTPRYLIKTRGQQVTLSCSPISGHRSVSWYQQTPGQGLQFLFEYFSETQRNKGNFPGRFSGRQFSNSRSEMNVSTLELGDSALYLCASNPSRQGYNEQFFGPGTRLTVL.

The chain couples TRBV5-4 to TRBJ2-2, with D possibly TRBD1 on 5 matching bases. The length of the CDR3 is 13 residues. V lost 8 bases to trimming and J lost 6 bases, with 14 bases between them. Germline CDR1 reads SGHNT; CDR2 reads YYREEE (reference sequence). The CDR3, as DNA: TGTGCCAGTAAGGGGCCCCGATCCGGGGAGCTGTTTTTT. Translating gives CASKGPRSGELFF.

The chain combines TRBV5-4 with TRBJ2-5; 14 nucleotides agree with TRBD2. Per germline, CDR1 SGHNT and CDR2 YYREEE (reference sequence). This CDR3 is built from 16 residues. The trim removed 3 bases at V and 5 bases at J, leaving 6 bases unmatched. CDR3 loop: CASSWGLAGVQETQYF. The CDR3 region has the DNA TGTGCCAGCAGCTGGGGACTAGCGGGGGTACAGGAGACCCAGTACTTC.

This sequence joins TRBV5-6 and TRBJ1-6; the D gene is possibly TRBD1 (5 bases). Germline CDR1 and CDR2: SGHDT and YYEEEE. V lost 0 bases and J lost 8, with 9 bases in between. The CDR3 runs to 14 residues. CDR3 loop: CASSLGQRDSPLHF. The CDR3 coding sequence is TGTGCCAGCAGCTTGGGACAGAGGGATTCACCCCTCCACTTT.

The CDR3 region has the DNA TGTGCCAGCAGCTCCCAGACTAGCGGAGGGGGCAATGAGCAGTTCTTC. Its protein product is CASSSQTSGGGNEQFF. The J gene is TRBJ2-1, the V gene TRBV11-3; 9 bases agree with TRBD2. Germline loops: CDR1 SGHNT, CDR2 YENEEA. The CDR3 length is 16 residues. V was clipped by 4 bases and J by 6 bases; unmatched bases: 10.

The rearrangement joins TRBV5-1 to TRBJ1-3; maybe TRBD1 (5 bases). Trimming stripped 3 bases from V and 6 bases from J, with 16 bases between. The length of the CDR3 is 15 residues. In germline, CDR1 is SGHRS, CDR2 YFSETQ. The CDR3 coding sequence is TGCGCCAGCAGCTACTCGTCGCAGGGTGTAAACACCATATATTTT. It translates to CASSYSSQGVNTIYF.

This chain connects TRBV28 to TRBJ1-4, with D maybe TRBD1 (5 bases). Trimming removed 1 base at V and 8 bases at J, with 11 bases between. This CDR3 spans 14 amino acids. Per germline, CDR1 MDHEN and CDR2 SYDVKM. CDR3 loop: CASSLSGWREKLFF. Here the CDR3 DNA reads TGTGCCAGCAGTTTATCAGGGTGGCGGGAAAAACTGTTTTTT.

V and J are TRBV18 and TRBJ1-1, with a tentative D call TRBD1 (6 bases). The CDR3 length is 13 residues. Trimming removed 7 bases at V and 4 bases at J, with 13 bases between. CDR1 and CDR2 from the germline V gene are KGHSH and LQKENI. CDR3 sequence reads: CASYAGAGTEAFF. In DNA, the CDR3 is TGTGCCAGCTACGCAGGGGCGGGCACTGAAGCTTTCTTT. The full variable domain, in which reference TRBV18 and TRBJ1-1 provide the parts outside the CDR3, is NAGVMQNPRHLVRRRGQEARLRCSPMKGHSHVYWYRQLPEEGLKFMVYLQKENIIDESGMPKERFSAEFPKEGPSILRIQQVVRGDSAAYFCASYAGAGTEAFFGQGTRLTVV.

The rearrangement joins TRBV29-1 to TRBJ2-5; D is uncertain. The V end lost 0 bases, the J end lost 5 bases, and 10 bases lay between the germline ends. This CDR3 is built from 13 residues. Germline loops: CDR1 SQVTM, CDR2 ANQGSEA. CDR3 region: CSVEDGGWETQYF. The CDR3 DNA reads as TGCAGCGTTGAAGACGGCGGCTGGGAGACCCAGTACTTC.

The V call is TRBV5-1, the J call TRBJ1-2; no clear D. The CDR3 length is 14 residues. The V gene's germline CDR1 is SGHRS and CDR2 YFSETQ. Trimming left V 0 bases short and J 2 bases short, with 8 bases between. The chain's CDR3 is CASSLVPGNYGYTF. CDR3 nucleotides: TGCGCCAGCAGCTTGGTCCCCGGGAACTATGGCTACACCTTC.

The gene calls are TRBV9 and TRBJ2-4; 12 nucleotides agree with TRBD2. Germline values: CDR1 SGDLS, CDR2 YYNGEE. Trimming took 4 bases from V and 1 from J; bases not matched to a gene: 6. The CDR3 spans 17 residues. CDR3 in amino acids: CASSIRLAGEAKNIQYF. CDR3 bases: TGTGCCAGCAGCATTCGACTAGCGGGAGAGGCCAAAAACATTCAGTACTTC.

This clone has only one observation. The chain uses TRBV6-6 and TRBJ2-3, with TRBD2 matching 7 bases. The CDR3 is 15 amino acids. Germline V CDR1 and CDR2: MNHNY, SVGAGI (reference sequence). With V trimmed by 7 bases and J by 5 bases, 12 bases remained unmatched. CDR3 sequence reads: CASTASGTPGDTQYF. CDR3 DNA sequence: TGTGCCAGCACGGCGAGCGGGACCCCAGGAGATACGCAGTATTTT.

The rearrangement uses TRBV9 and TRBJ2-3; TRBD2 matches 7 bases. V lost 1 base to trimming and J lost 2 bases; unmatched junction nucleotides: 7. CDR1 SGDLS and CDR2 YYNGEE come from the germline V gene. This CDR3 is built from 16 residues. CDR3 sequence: CASSVSAGLNTDTQYF. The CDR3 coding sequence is TGTGCCAGCAGCGTATCCGCGGGACTAAACACAGATACGCAGTATTTT.

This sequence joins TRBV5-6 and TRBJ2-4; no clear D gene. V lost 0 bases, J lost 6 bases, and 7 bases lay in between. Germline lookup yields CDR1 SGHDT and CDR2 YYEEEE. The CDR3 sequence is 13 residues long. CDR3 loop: CASSLGGGNIQYF. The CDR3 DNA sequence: TGTGCCAGCAGCTTGGGAGGCGGAAACATTCAGTACTTC.

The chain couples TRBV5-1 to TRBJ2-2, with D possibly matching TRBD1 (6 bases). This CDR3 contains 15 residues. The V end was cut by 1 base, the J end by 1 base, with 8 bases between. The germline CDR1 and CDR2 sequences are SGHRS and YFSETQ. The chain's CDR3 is CASSLQGLNTGELFF. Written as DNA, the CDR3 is TGCGCCAGCAGCTTGCAGGGGCTGAACACCGGGGAGCTGTTTTTT.

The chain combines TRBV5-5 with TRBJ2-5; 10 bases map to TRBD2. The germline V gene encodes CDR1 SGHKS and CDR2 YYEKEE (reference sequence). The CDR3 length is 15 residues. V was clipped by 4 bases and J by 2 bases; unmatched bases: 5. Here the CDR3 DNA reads TGTGCCAGCAGCCCACTAGCGGGGTTACAAGAGACCCAGTACTTC. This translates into CASSPLAGLQETQYF.

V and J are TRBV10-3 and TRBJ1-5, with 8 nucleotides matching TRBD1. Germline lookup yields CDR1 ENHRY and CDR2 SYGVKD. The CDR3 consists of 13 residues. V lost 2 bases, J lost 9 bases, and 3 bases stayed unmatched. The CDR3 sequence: CAISETGGGPQHF. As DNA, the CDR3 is TGTGCCATCAGTGAGACAGGGGGGGGGCCCCAGCATTTT.

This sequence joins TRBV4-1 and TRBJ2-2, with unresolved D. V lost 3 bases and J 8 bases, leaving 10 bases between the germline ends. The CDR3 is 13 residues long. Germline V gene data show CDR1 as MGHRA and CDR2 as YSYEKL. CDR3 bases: TGCGCCAGCAGCCAGATTTCCTCTGGGGAGCTGTTTTTT. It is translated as CASSQISSGELFF.

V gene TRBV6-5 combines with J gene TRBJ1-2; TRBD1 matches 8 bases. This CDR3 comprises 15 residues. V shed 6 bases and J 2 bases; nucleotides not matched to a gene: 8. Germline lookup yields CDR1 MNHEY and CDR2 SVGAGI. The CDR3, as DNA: TGTGCCAGCAGGGACGACAGGGGATCAAACTATGGCTACACCTTC. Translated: CASRDDRGSNYGYTF.

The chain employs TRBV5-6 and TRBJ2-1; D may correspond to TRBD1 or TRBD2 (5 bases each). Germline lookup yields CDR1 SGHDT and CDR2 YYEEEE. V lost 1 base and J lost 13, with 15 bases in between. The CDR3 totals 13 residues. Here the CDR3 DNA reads TGTGCCAGCAGCTTGTGGGGGACCCCCTATCAGTTCTTC. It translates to CASSLWGTPYQFF.

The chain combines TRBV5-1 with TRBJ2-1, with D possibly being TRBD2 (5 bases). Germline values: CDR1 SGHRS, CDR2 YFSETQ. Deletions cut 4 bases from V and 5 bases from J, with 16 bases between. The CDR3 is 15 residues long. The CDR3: CASSPDEGRDNEQFF. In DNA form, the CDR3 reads TGCGCCAGCAGCCCGGACGAAGGGCGGGACAATGAGCAGTTCTTC.

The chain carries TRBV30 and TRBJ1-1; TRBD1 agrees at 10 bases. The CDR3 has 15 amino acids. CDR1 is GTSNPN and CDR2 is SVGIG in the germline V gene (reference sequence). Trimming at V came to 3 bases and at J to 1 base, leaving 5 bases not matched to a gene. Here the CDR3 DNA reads TGTGCCTGGAGGGGACAGGGGAAGCAGAACACTGAAGCTTTCTTT. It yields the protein CAWRGQGKQNTEAFF.

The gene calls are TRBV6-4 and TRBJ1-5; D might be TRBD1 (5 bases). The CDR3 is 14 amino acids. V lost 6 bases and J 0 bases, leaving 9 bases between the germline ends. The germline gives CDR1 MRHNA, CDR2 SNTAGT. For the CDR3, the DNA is TGTGCCAGCAGGGGGGATTATAGCAATCAGCCCCAGCATTTT. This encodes CASRGDYSNQPQHF.

The CDR3 DNA sequence: TGTGCCAGCAGTTTCCAGGGTACTGGAAACACCATATATTTT. Protein product: CASSFQGTGNTIYF. J is TRBJ1-3 and V is TRBV28; TRBD1 is a possible D gene (5 bases). CDR1 is MDHEN and CDR2 is SYDVKM in the germline V gene. The CDR3 is made up of 14 amino acids. V was shortened by 3 bases and J by 2 bases, with 8 bases between the two germline ends.

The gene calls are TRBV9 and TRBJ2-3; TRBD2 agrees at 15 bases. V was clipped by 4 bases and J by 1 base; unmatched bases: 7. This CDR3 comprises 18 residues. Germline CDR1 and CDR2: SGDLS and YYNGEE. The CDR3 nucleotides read TGTGCCAGCAGCCCAGGGACTAGCGGGAGGTGGGGCACAGATACGCAGTATTTT. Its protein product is CASSPGTSGRWGTDTQYF.

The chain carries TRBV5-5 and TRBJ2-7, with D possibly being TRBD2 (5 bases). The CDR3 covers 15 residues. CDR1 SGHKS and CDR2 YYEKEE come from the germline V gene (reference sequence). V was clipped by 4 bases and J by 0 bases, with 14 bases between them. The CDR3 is CASSQLDQTSYEQYF. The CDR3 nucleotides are TGTGCCAGCAGCCAACTAGACCAAACCTCCTACGAGCAGTACTTC.

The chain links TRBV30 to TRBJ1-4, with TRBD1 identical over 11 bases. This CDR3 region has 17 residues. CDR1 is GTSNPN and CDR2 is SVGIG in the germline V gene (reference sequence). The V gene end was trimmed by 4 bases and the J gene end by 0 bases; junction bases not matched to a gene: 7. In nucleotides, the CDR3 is TGTGCCTGGACCCTGGACAGGGGGCCCCCAACTAATGAAAAACTGTTTTTT. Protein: CAWTLDRGPPTNEKLFF.

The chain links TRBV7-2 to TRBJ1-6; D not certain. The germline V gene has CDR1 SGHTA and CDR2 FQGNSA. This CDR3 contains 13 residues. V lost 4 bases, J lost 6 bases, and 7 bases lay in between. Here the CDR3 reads CASSSQINSPLHF. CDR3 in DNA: TGTGCCAGCAGCTCACAGATTAATTCACCCCTCCACTTT. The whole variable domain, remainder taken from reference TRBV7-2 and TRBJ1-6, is GAGVSQSPSNKVTEKGKDVELRCDPISGHTALYWYRQSLGQGLEFLIYFQGNSAPDKSGLPSDRFSAERTGGSVSTLTIQRTQQEDSAVYLCASSSQINSPLHFGNGTRLTVT.

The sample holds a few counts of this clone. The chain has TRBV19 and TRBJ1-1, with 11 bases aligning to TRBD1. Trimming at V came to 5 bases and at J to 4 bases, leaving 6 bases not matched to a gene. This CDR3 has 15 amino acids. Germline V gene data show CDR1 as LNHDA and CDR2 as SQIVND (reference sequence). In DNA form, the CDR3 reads TGTGCCAGTAGTTCACCGGGACAGGGGGTCACTGAAGCTTTCTTT. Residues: CASSSPGQGVTEAFF.

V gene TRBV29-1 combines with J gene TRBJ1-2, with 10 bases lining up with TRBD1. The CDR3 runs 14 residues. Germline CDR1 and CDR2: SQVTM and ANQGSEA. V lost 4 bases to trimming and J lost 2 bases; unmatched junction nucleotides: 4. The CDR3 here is CSVVRQGANYGYTF. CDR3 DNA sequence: TGCAGCGTTGTTCGACAGGGGGCCAACTATGGCTACACCTTC.